The 6 T cell receptor beta chains listed next were all sequenced from one sample in a study of blood T cell repertoires in COVID-19. Some clones are missing from TCRdb's copy, which holds only in-frame ones; the method was immunoSEQ multiplex PCR. The sample consists of under 250,000 clones, roughly four fifths of them appearing once. Sequencing was done on a sample of peripheral blood. These receptor sequences come from a man between 50 and 59 years old with active or convalescent COVID-19.

This rearrangement joins TRBV6-5 to TRBJ1-5, with D possibly TRBD1 on 5 matching bases. The CDR3 length is 13 residues. V was trimmed by 8 bases and J by 7 bases, leaving 15 bases between them. The germline V gene encodes CDR1 MNHEY and CDR2 SVGAGI. The CDR3 spells CASAWISGQPQHF. CDR3 DNA sequence: TGTGCCAGCGCTTGGATCTCAGGGCAGCCCCAGCATTTT.

V usage is TRBV7-9 and J usage is TRBJ1-4; 9 nucleotides match TRBD1. This CDR3 region has 17 residues. The trim removed 4 bases at V and 0 bases at J, leaving 6 bases unmatched. Germline lookup yields CDR1 SEHNR and CDR2 FQNEAQ (reference sequence). The CDR3 is CASSSGQGPATNEKLFF. Written as DNA, the CDR3 is TGTGCCAGCAGCTCGGGACAGGGACCTGCAACTAATGAAAAACTGTTTTTT.

The rearrangement joins TRBV9 to TRBJ1-4, with a weak D call TRBD1 (6 bases). The CDR3 has 13 amino acids. The ends were cut back, 4 bases at V and 10 bases at J, with 14 bases in the middle. The germline CDR1 and CDR2 sequences are SGDLS and YYNGEE. The CDR3 coding sequence is TGTGCCAGCAGCTTCACAGGGTATGGAAAACTGTTTTTT. It encodes CASSFTGYGKLFF.

The J gene is TRBJ1-1, the V gene TRBV7-2; D is perhaps TRBD1 (5 bases). V was clipped by 4 bases and J by 6 bases, with 15 bases between them. The germline CDR1 and CDR2 sequences are SGHTA and FQGNSA. This CDR3 contains 14 residues. The CDR3 protein is CASSSQGGGPEAFF. CDR3 nucleotide sequence: TGTGCCAGCAGCTCACAAGGCGGGGGACCTGAAGCTTTCTTT. The full variable domain, rest sourced from reference TRBV7-2 and TRBJ1-1, is GAGVSQSPSNKVTEKGKDVELRCDPISGHTALYWYRQSLGQGLEFLIYFQGNSAPDKSGLPSDRFSAERTGGSVSTLTIQRTQQEDSAVYLCASSSQGGGPEAFFGQGTRLTVV.

The genes are TRBV5-4 and TRBJ1-4; 8 positions match TRBD1. Trimming removed 4 bases from V and 6 bases from J; junction bases left unmatched: 8. Germline CDR1 and CDR2: SGHNT and YYREEE (reference sequence). CDR3 size: 15 residues. CDR3 sequence reads: CASSPDRGWDEKLFF. CDR3 DNA sequence: TGTGCCAGCAGCCCCGACAGGGGATGGGATGAAAAACTGTTTTTT. Drawing the rest from reference TRBV5-4 and TRBJ1-4, the complete variable domain is ETGVTQSPTHLIKTRGQQVTLRCSSQSGHNTVSWYQQALGQGPQFIFQYYREEENGRGNFPPRFSGLQFPNYSSELNVNALELDDSALYLCASSPDRGWDEKLFFGSGTQLSVL.

The rearrangement links TRBV4-1 to TRBJ1-1, with 9 nucleotides matching TRBD1. The ends lost 1 base at V and 1 base at J; junction bases unmatched: 7. Germline V gene data show CDR1 as MGHRA and CDR2 as YSYEKL. The length of the CDR3 is 17 residues. CDR3 sequence: CASSQVRQGGPNTEAFF. The CDR3 DNA sequence: TGCGCCAGCAGCCAAGTGAGACAGGGGGGTCCGAACACTGAAGCTTTCTTT.